This T cell receptor (beta chain) was identified during a study of T-cell reconstitution after alpha-beta-depleted transplantation in children. This clonotype was seen repeatedly, ten times or more. Its specificity is not known. Unique molecular identifiers were incorporated during preparation of the TCRbeta library. TCRdb independently ran MiXCR on the PCR reads; one entry per CDR3 protein. The repertoire holds about 98,000 distinct CDR3 sequences, with approximately 8% as singletons. Whole-study findings and limits: Reportedly, alpha-beta T cells present about two months post-transplant originated from several hundred expanded clones of graft origin. TCRbeta diversity was high at day 60 in some patients (a result of surviving recipient T cells and thymic progenitors).

The CDR3 consists of 13 residues. V was clipped by 4 bases and J by 3 bases, with 9 bases between them. Germline values: CDR1 KGHDR, CDR2 SFDVKD. The origin of this receptor is a boy aged 2 to 10 with acute lymphoblastic leukemia, due to receive a stem cell transplant. This rearrangement joins TRBV24-1 to TRBJ2-7; maybe TRBD1 (5 bases). The sequences come from PBMCs, collected before TCRalphabeta/CD19-depleted stem cell transplant. The CDR3 bases are TGTGCCACCAGTGACATTGACAGCTACGAGCAGTACTTC. This codes for CATSDIDSYEQYF.